This T cell receptor beta chain appears in the sequencing data of a study of OX40 agonist ivuxolimab in advanced cancers. Study information: An anti-OX40 (CD134) antibody with agonistic activity, ivuxolimab, was administered to patients. In this trial design, patients received ivuxolimab intravenously at 0.01 to 10 mg/kg every 2 weeks.

Assay: immunoSEQ multiplex PCR; the TCRdb copy retains only in-frame clones and omits some. Of about 64,000 clones in the sample, more than 85% are singletons; the top ten hold around 0.4%. The germline gives CDR1 ENHRY, CDR2 SYGVKD. The CDR3 spans 16 residues. Trimming took 3 bases from V and 0 from J, leaving 11 bases between them. With regard to this clone: No antigen is known for it.

Findings of the study overall: Patients who responded partially at 0.1-3.0 mg/kg showed clonal expansion ranking among the lowest.

This TCR came from an adult with an advanced solid tumor such as melanoma, head and neck, liver or kidney cancer. The V gene is TRBV10-3, the J gene TRBJ2-2, with TRBD2 as a possible D gene (6 bases). The starting material was CD4+ or CD8+ T cells sorted from blood, obtained in a trial of the OX40 agonist ivuxolimab. Written as DNA, the CDR3 is TGTGCCATCAGTGAAACCGGGACTGCGAACACCGGGGAGCTGTTTTTT. The encoded protein is CAISETGTANTGELFF.